Listed below are T cell receptor beta chains from one sample, sequenced in a study of cytomegalovirus exposure and HLA in healthy donors. Using immunoSEQ multiplex PCR, the repertoire was profiled, and TCRdb retains in-frame clones only, with some absent. The repertoire includes about 160,000 clones, 77% of them detected once, and under 1.5% sits in the top ten. Specimen: PBMCs. Every receptor here comes from a woman aged 25 to 45 in good health and CMV-seronegative. Both conserved end residues are part of each CDR3. Fields, in order: V gene, D gene, J gene, clone size, CDR3 DNA, CDR3 protein. The D gene is left open where the match is weak. Clone size is shown for a subset of rows, as once, few, many or a class of expanded clone.

V gene: TRBV4-1
D gene: TRBD2
J gene: TRBJ2-3
clone size: .
CDR3 DNA: TGCGCCAGCAGCCAAGACCTCATAGCGGGGGGGCGTAATACGCAGTATTTT
CDR3 protein: CASSQDLIAGGRNTQYF

V gene: TRBV5-1
D gene: TRBD1
J gene: TRBJ2-7
clone size: .
CDR3 DNA: TGCGCCAGCAGCTTAAGCCCGGGACAGGTGGGCGAGCAGTACTTC
CDR3 protein: CASSLSPGQVGEQYF

V gene: TRBV7-5
D gene: .
J gene: TRBJ2-1
clone size: .
CDR3 DNA: TGTGTCAGAAGCGAAAAAGCGGGGGGCCTCAATGAGCAGTTCTTC
CDR3 protein: CVRSEKAGGLNEQFF

V gene: TRBV7-2
D gene: .
J gene: TRBJ1-1
clone size: .
CDR3 DNA: TGTGCCAGCAGCTTGAGGGCACCGAGAACTGAAGCTTTCTTT
CDR3 protein: CASSLRAPRTEAFF

V gene: TRBV18
D gene: .
J gene: TRBJ1-4
clone size: .
CDR3 DNA: TGTGCCAGCTCACCCGCCGGTGAAAAACTGTTTTTT
CDR3 protein: CASSPAGEKLFF

V gene: TRBV4-1
D gene: .
J gene: TRBJ2-3
clone size: once
CDR3 DNA: TGCGCCAGCAGCTCCCCTGTGGGGCTTGGAGATACGCAGTATTTT
CDR3 protein: CASSSPVGLGDTQYF

V gene: TRBV2
D gene: TRBD1
J gene: TRBJ1-5
clone size: .
CDR3 DNA: TGTGCCAGCAGTCAGGGACAGTATAGCAATCAGCCCCAGCATTTT
CDR3 protein: CASSQGQYSNQPQHF

V gene: TRBV2
D gene: .
J gene: TRBJ2-5
clone size: .
CDR3 DNA: TGTGCCAGCAGTCTAGGGGGGACCCAGTACTTC
CDR3 protein: CASSLGGTQYF

V gene: TRBV5-4
D gene: .
J gene: TRBJ1-6
clone size: few
CDR3 DNA: TGTGCCAGCAATAAGGGGGGGGGTGATAATTCACCCCTCCACTTT
CDR3 protein: CASNKGGGDNSPLHF

V gene: TRBV10-3
D gene: TRBD1
J gene: TRBJ2-3
clone size: .
CDR3 DNA: TGTGCCATTCGACAGGGGGCGAATTCTCTGGATACGCAGTATTTT
CDR3 protein: CAIRQGANSLDTQYF

V gene: TRBV12-5
D gene: TRBD1
J gene: TRBJ1-1
clone size: few
CDR3 DNA: TGTGCTAGTGGTTTGTCCCCAGGGGGATTCATGAACACTGAAGCTTTCTTT
CDR3 protein: CASGLSPGGFMNTEAFF

V gene: TRBV18
D gene: TRBD1
J gene: TRBJ1-3
clone size: once
CDR3 DNA: TGTGCCAGCTCACCTCCCACGGGGACAGGGTTTGCTGGAAACACCATATATTTT
CDR3 protein: CASSPPTGTGFAGNTIYF

V gene: TRBV28
D gene: .
J gene: TRBJ2-2
clone size: .
CDR3 DNA: TGTGCCAGCACCCCGGTGACAGTGGGGCCGAACACCGGGGAGCTGTTTTTT
CDR3 protein: CASTPVTVGPNTGELFF

V gene: TRBV10-3
D gene: .
J gene: TRBJ1-5
clone size: .
CDR3 DNA: TGTGCCATCAGTGCACAATATAGCAATCAGCCCCAGCATTTT
CDR3 protein: CAISAQYSNQPQHF

V gene: TRBV5-6
D gene: TRBD2
J gene: TRBJ2-1
clone size: once
CDR3 DNA: TGTGCCAGCAGCGCGAGGCGACTAGCGGGCGATGAGCAGTTCTTC
CDR3 protein: CASSARRLAGDEQFF

V gene: TRBV5-4
D gene: TRBD1
J gene: TRBJ2-2
clone size: .
CDR3 DNA: TGTGCCAGCAGGGCCGGGACAGCGCACACCGGGGAGCTGTTTTTT
CDR3 protein: CASRAGTAHTGELFF

V gene: TRBV6-6
D gene: .
J gene: TRBJ1-3
clone size: .
CDR3 DNA: TGTGCCAGCAGTTACGTTCCAGGAAACACCATATATTTT
CDR3 protein: CASSYVPGNTIYF

V gene: TRBV5-1
D gene: .
J gene: TRBJ1-1
clone size: once
CDR3 DNA: TGCGCCAGCAGCTTGAGTGACAATGAAGCTTTCTTT
CDR3 protein: CASSLSDNEAFF

V gene: TRBV9
D gene: .
J gene: TRBJ2-7
clone size: .
CDR3 DNA: TGTGCCAGCAGCGCTTACCGGGTCTCAGAAAGCGACGAGCAGTACTTC
CDR3 protein: CASSAYRVSESDEQYF

V gene: TRBV7-2
D gene: TRBD2
J gene: TRBJ2-3
clone size: .
CDR3 DNA: TGTGCCAGCAGCTTGGGAGGCGGGGGGGTGGGTCAGGCGCAGTATTTT
CDR3 protein: CASSLGGGGVGQAQYF

V gene: TRBV7-9
D gene: .
J gene: TRBJ1-3
clone size: .
CDR3 DNA: TGTGCCAGCAGCGTCGACACAGGTTTCTCTGGAAACACCATATATTTT
CDR3 protein: CASSVDTGFSGNTIYF

V gene: TRBV5-6
D gene: .
J gene: TRBJ2-1
clone size: .
CDR3 DNA: TGTGCCAGCAGCTTGGTGGGGGGGGCATACAATGAGCAGTTCTTC
CDR3 protein: CASSLVGGAYNEQFF

V gene: TRBV7-6
D gene: TRBD1
J gene: TRBJ1-3
clone size: .
CDR3 DNA: TGTGCCAGCAGCACAAATTCCTACGGGACAGGGGACTACACCATATATTTT
CDR3 protein: CASSTNSYGTGDYTIYF

V gene: TRBV5-4
D gene: TRBD2
J gene: TRBJ2-3
clone size: few
CDR3 DNA: TGTGCCAGCAGCCCGACTAGCGGGGGGCCGGATACGCAGTATTTT
CDR3 protein: CASSPTSGGPDTQYF

V gene: TRBV5-6
D gene: TRBD1
J gene: TRBJ2-3
clone size: .
CDR3 DNA: TGTGCCAGCAGCTGGACAGGGAGAGTTGGGGATACGCAGTATTTT
CDR3 protein: CASSWTGRVGDTQYF

V gene: TRBV19
D gene: .
J gene: TRBJ1-1
clone size: .
CDR3 DNA: TGTGCCAGTAACAGGAACACTGAAGCTTTCTTT
CDR3 protein: CASNRNTEAFF

V gene: TRBV5-1
D gene: .
J gene: TRBJ2-5
clone size: .
CDR3 DNA: TGCGCCAGCAGCCCTTCCCACAGGGAAGAGACCCAGTACTTC
CDR3 protein: CASSPSHREETQYF

V gene: TRBV29-1
D gene: TRBD1
J gene: TRBJ1-2
clone size: .
CDR3 DNA: TGCAGCGTGCAGGGGGCAGGCTATGGCTACACCTTC
CDR3 protein: CSVQGAGYGYTF

V gene: TRBV6-5
D gene: TRBD1
J gene: TRBJ1-4
clone size: .
CDR3 DNA: TGTGCCAGCAGCCGGACAGGGAATAATGAAAAACTGTTTTTT
CDR3 protein: CASSRTGNNEKLFF

V gene: TRBV15
D gene: TRBD1
J gene: TRBJ1-4
clone size: .
CDR3 DNA: TGTGCCACCAGCAGAGGGACAGGGAAGGGGGATGAAAAACTGTTTTTT
CDR3 protein: CATSRGTGKGDEKLFF

V gene: TRBV7-8
D gene: .
J gene: TRBJ1-4
clone size: .
CDR3 DNA: TGTGCCAGCAGGTTACGGGGGAAAGGGGATGAAAAACTGTTTTTT
CDR3 protein: CASRLRGKGDEKLFF

V gene: TRBV4-2
D gene: .
J gene: TRBJ2-3
clone size: .
CDR3 DNA: TGTGCCAGCAGCCAAGCCCGAGGGTCAAATACGCAGTATTTT
CDR3 protein: CASSQARGSNTQYF

V gene: TRBV13
D gene: TRBD2
J gene: TRBJ2-1
clone size: .
CDR3 DNA: TGTGCCAGCAGCTTTTGGGGAGTAGCGGGGGCAGACTACAATGAGCAGTTCTTC
CDR3 protein: CASSFWGVAGADYNEQFF

V gene: TRBV7-8
D gene: .
J gene: TRBJ2-3
clone size: few
CDR3 DNA: TGTGCCAGCAGCTCTTACTTCACAGATACGCAGTATTTT
CDR3 protein: CASSSYFTDTQYF

V gene: TRBV28
D gene: .
J gene: TRBJ1-6
clone size: .
CDR3 DNA: TGTGCCAGCAGTATACATCGCTTGGACAGCCCGAATTCACCCCTCCACTTT
CDR3 protein: CASSIHRLDSPNSPLHF

V gene: TRBV18
D gene: .
J gene: TRBJ1-1
clone size: .
CDR3 DNA: TGTGCCAGCTCAGAAATGTCGACCAGGGTCGGGAACACTGAAGCTTTCTTT
CDR3 protein: CASSEMSTRVGNTEAFF

V gene: TRBV6-1
D gene: .
J gene: TRBJ1-1
clone size: .
CDR3 DNA: TGTGCCAGCAGTGAGGGGGGGAGACACCTAAGGAACACTGAAGCTTTCTTT
CDR3 protein: CASSEGGRHLRNTEAFF

V gene: TRBV6-6
D gene: TRBD2
J gene: TRBJ2-3
clone size: .
CDR3 DNA: TGTGCCAGCAGAGGGAAGCTAGCGGGGGACCTAGATACGCAGTATTTT
CDR3 protein: CASRGKLAGDLDTQYF

V gene: TRBV10-3
D gene: .
J gene: TRBJ2-3
clone size: .
CDR3 DNA: TGTGCCATCAGTGATGGGGACGGGACTCTCTATCCCGGGGATACGCAGTATTTT
CDR3 protein: CAISDGDGTLYPGDTQYF

V gene: TRBV27
D gene: .
J gene: TRBJ1-2
clone size: .
CDR3 DNA: TGTGCCAGCAGTTTTACCGGGAACTATGGCTACACCTTC
CDR3 protein: CASSFTGNYGYTF

V gene: TRBV10-3
D gene: TRBD1
J gene: TRBJ1-3
clone size: .
CDR3 DNA: TGTGCCATCAGACCAGGGGGCTCCGGAAACACCATATATTTT
CDR3 protein: CAIRPGGSGNTIYF

V gene: TRBV5-8
D gene: .
J gene: TRBJ2-7
clone size: .
CDR3 DNA: TGTGCCAGCAGCTTGGGAGCAGGGGAGTTCGGGCAGTACTTC
CDR3 protein: CASSLGAGEFGQYF